The next 10 T cell receptor beta chains were all read from a single sample in a study of blood T cell repertoires in COVID-19. The repertoire was sequenced with immunoSEQ multiplex PCR; TCRdb's copy has only in-frame clones and lacks some. The sample lists 40,000 to 60,000 clones; 86% were seen once. Sequenced material: peripheral blood. The receptors derive from a man older than 75 with active COVID-19.

This clone was seen a few times. The rearrangement joins TRBV24-1 to TRBJ2-1, with D tentatively TRBD2 (7 bases). Germline CDR1 reads KGHDR; CDR2 reads SFDVKD. Trimming pared 5 bases from V and 8 bases from J, leaving 12 bases between. The CDR3 is made up of 13 amino acids. The CDR3 DNA reads TGTGCCACCAGTGCCCCGGGGGGCCATGAGCAGTTCTTC. Encoded protein: CATSAPGGHEQFF.

The rearrangement uses TRBV6-5 and TRBJ1-1, with D possibly TRBD1 on 5 matching bases. This CDR3 is 15 amino acids long. CDR1 is MNHEY and CDR2 is SVGAGI in the germline V gene. The V end was cut by 7 bases, the J end by 2 bases, with 17 bases between. The CDR3 reads CASTPGLGTNTEAFF. For the CDR3, the DNA is TGTGCCAGCACCCCCGGCCTAGGGACTAACACTGAAGCTTTCTTT.

The CDR3 is CASTPHGGLNQPQHF. Here the CDR3 DNA reads TGTGCCAGCACCCCCCACGGGGGGCTCAATCAGCCCCAGCATTTT. V and J are TRBV5-8 and TRBJ1-5, with a tentative D call TRBD1 (6 bases). The CDR3 loop spans 15 amino acids. CDR1 and CDR2 (germline): SGHTS, YDEGEE. The ends were cut back, 6 bases at V and 3 bases at J, with 16 bases in the middle.

The chain has TRBV5-4 and TRBJ2-1; 10 bases align to TRBD2. The CDR3 consists of 15 residues. CDR1 is SGHNT and CDR2 is YYREEE in the germline V gene (reference sequence). The V segment lost 0 bases and the J segment 7 bases; nucleotides outside the gene matches: 4. The CDR3 is CASSLELAGPNEQFF. CDR3 nucleotides: TGTGCCAGCAGCTTGGAACTAGCGGGGCCTAATGAGCAGTTCTTC.

This chain links TRBV27 with TRBJ2-1; possible D gene TRBD2, 6 bases. Germline V gene sequence: CDR1 MNHEY, CDR2 SMNVEV (reference sequence). Between the trimmed V and J ends, which lost 2 bases and 0 bases, there was a span of 8 bases. This CDR3 is 15 amino acids long. The CDR3 DNA is TGTGCCAGCAGTTTAGGGGGGAGCTCCTACAATGAGCAGTTCTTC. Its translation: CASSLGGSSYNEQFF.

The chain couples TRBV10-3 to TRBJ2-1; 7 nucleotides line up with TRBD2. CDR3 length: 12 residues. The V gene end was trimmed by 4 bases and the J gene end by 10 bases; junction bases not matched to a gene: 4. The germline gives CDR1 ENHRY, CDR2 SYGVKD. CDR3 sequence (DNA): TGTGCCATCAGTGTGGGACTACGAGAGCAGTTCTTC. It encodes CAISVGLREQFF.

This clone was recorded only once. The chain has TRBV6-2 or TRBV6-3 and TRBJ1-4; 9 bases align to TRBD1. There are 16 residues in the CDR3. The junction had 12 bases not matched to a gene; V was cut back by 6 bases and J by 7 bases. Germline lookup yields CDR1 MNHEY and CDR2 SVGEGT. The CDR3 sequence: CASSPGTGPRGEKLFF. CDR3 in DNA: TGTGCCAGCAGCCCCGGGACAGGGCCCCGCGGTGAAAAACTGTTTTTT.

This chain connects TRBV5-1 to TRBJ2-3; tentatively, D is TRBD2 (6 bases). V lost 5 bases, J lost 4 bases, and 14 bases lay in between. This CDR3 is built from 14 residues. Germline V lookup: CDR1 SGHRS, CDR2 YFSETQ. CDR3 sequence: CASRGRGVPDTQYF. As DNA, the CDR3 is TGCGCCAGCAGGGGACGCGGGGTGCCAGATACGCAGTATTTT.

The chain recombines TRBV5-1 with TRBJ2-7, with D possibly matching TRBD2 (5 bases). The V end was cut by 1 base, the J end by 0 bases, with 17 bases between. This CDR3 has 17 residues. Germline V gene sequence: CDR1 SGHRS, CDR2 YFSETQ. As DNA, the CDR3 is TGCGCCAGCAGCTTGTCTCGTCGGGAAAAGAGCTCCTACGAGCAGTACTTC. Translation: CASSLSRREKSSYEQYF.

The chain carries TRBV7-3 and TRBJ2-1; D possibly corresponds to TRBD2 (7 bases). Trimming removed 5 bases at V and 7 bases at J, with 12 bases between. The CDR3 spans 13 residues. The germline V gene encodes CDR1 SGHTA and CDR2 FQGTGA. The CDR3 here is CASSRGAGNEQFF. Written as DNA, the CDR3 is TGTGCCAGCAGCCGGGGGGCCGGGAATGAGCAGTTCTTC.